The 24 T cell receptor beta chains below all came from one sample that was sequenced in a study of radiation and T cells in renal cell carcinoma. The table came from immunoSEQ multiplex PCR; TCRdb's copy has only in-frame clones and leaves some out. There are 90,000 to 100,000 clones in the sample; more than 65% occur only once, and around 7.7% lies in the top ten. Time point given: blood 4 weeks post-SBRT, at nephrectomy. Described treatment: 15 Gy SBRT to primary tumor, nephrectomy 4 weeks later. Source: blood, taken from a patient whose treatment included radiotherapy and nephrectomy. The receptors originated from a man between 60 and 75 years old with renal cell carcinoma.

This chain joins TRBV4-3 and TRBJ1-1; D not certain. The V gene's germline CDR1 is LGHNA and CDR2 YSLEER. The CDR3 has 13 residues. Trimming pared 0 bases from V and 10 bases from J, leaving 12 bases between. CDR3 nucleotides: TGCGCCAGCAGCCAAGATTTAGGCCCAGCAGCTTTCTTT. This encodes CASSQDLGPAAFF.

The gene calls are TRBV27 and TRBJ2-1, with D perhaps TRBD2 (5 bases). Trimming took 4 bases from V and 7 from J, leaving 11 bases between them. The CDR3 spans 13 residues. Germline assignment: CDR1 MNHEY and CDR2 SMNVEV (reference sequence). CDR3 protein: CASSWAGGNEQFF. In DNA form, the CDR3 reads TGTGCCAGCAGTTGGGCAGGAGGTAATGAGCAGTTCTTC.

This sequence joins TRBV5-1 and TRBJ2-5; TRBD2 aligns across 9 bases. V was pared by 1 base and J by 1 base, with 5 bases of the junction left unmatched. Per germline, CDR1 SGHRS and CDR2 YFSETQ. The CDR3 length is 16 residues. For the CDR3, the DNA is TGCGCCAGCAGCTTGAGACTAGCGGAGCTCCAAGAGACCCAGTACTTC. Amino acids: CASSLRLAELQETQYF.

This chain joins TRBV28 and TRBJ2-2; 7 bases are shared with TRBD2. Trimming at V came to 2 bases and at J to 5 bases, leaving 8 bases not matched to a gene. Germline V CDR1 and CDR2: MDHEN, SYDVKM. CDR3 length: 16 residues. The chain's CDR3 is CASSLARGSGTGELFF. DNA of the CDR3: TGTGCCAGCAGTTTAGCGAGGGGTAGCGGGACCGGGGAGCTGTTTTTT.

This chain links TRBV5-1 with TRBJ2-4; D gene unclear. Trimming took off 2 bases at V and 8 bases at J, with 14 bases between the two ends. From germline, CDR1 is SGHRS and CDR2 YFSETQ. This CDR3 comprises 14 residues. CDR3 DNA: TGCGCCAGCAGCTTTTCAAGTACCCGCGACATTCAGTACTTC. Amino acids: CASSFSSTRDIQYF.

This rearrangement joins TRBV2 to TRBJ2-5, with 9 positions matching TRBD1. TRBJ2-7 explains the end of the DNA better; the J call may be wrong. The CDR3 runs 14 residues. Per germline, CDR1 SNHLY and CDR2 FYNNEI. The chain's CDR3 is CASTLGTGPYEQYF. CDR3 coding DNA: TGTGCCAGCACCCTCGGGACAGGGCCCTACGAGCAGTACTTC.

The chain has TRBV7-9 and TRBJ2-7; TRBD2 matches 9 bases. CDR3 length equals 15 residues. J lost 9 bases, V lost 2 bases, and 11 bases had no gene match. From germline, CDR1 is SEHNR and CDR2 FQNEAQ (reference sequence). CDR3 coding DNA: TGTGCCAGCAGCTTAACCGGGACTAGCCCCCGCGGGCAGTACTTC. It is translated as CASSLTGTSPRGQYF.

The chain recombines TRBV7-9 with TRBJ2-2; D might be TRBD1 (6 bases). Per the germline V gene, CDR1 is SEHNR and CDR2 is FQNEAQ (reference sequence). The V and J ends lost 5 bases and 5 bases respectively, with 15 bases between them. The CDR3 is 15 residues long. The CDR3: CASSPTGPGTGELFF. The CDR3 DNA follows: TGTGCCAGCAGCCCCACAGGGCCCGGGACCGGGGAGCTGTTTTTT.

V and J are TRBV30 and TRBJ2-7, with a possible D match to TRBD2 (6 bases). CDR1 is GTSNPN and CDR2 is SVGIG in the germline V gene (reference sequence). V gave up 3 bases and J gave up 2 bases, with 11 bases separating them. The CDR3 runs 13 residues. DNA of the CDR3: TGTGCCTGGAGAAAGTGGACTACCTACGAGCAGTACTTC. The encoded protein is CAWRKWTTYEQYF. Combining the CDR3 with reference TRBV30 and TRBJ2-7 gives the whole variable domain SQTIHQWPATLVQPVGSPLSLECTVEGTSNPNLYWYRQAAGRGLQLLFYSVGIGQISSEVPQNLSASRPQDRQFILSSKKLLLSDSGFYLCAWRKWTTYEQYFGPGTRLTVT.

J is TRBJ2-3 and V is TRBV7-6; 7 bases match TRBD2. The V gene end was trimmed by 5 bases and the J gene end by 7 bases; junction bases not matched to a gene: 9. The germline CDR1 and CDR2 sequences are SGHVS and FNYEAQ. The CDR3 length is 14 residues. The CDR3 nucleotides are TGTGCCAGCAGCCAGTCGGCACTAGCGAATACGCAGTATTTT. Its translation: CASSQSALANTQYF. The full variable domain, rest sourced from reference TRBV7-6 and TRBJ2-3, is GAGVSQSPRYKVTKRGQDVALRCDPISGHVSLYWYRQALGQGPEFLTYFNYEAQQDKSGLPNDRFSAERPEGSISTLTIQRTEQRDSAMYRCASSQSALANTQYFGPGTRLTVL.

V gene TRBV6-5 combines with J gene TRBJ2-1, with 11 bases lining up with TRBD2. This CDR3 has 15 residues. CDR1 is MNHEY and CDR2 is SVGAGI in the germline V gene. J lost 6 bases, V lost 5 bases, and 6 bases had no gene match. CDR3 sequence reads: CASSRTSGYSNEQFF. Here the CDR3 DNA reads TGTGCCAGCAGTCGGACTAGCGGGTACAGCAATGAGCAGTTCTTC.

V gene TRBV29-1 combines with J gene TRBJ1-4; the match to TRBD1 covers 9 bases. Germline V gene sequence: CDR1 SQVTM, CDR2 ANQGSEA. The CDR3 consists of 16 residues. With 7 bases clipped from V and 3 bases from J, the junction kept 12 bases outside the gene matches. DNA for the CDR3: TGCAGCGCTAAGAACAGGGGGCCGGGGTCTAATGAAAAACTGTTTTTT. Its translation is CSAKNRGPGSNEKLFF.

The chain employs TRBV10-3 and TRBJ2-7, with D perhaps matching TRBD1 or TRBD2 (5 bases each). CDR1 and CDR2 (germline): ENHRY, SYGVKD. Deletions cut 4 bases from V and 0 bases from J, with 10 bases between. CDR3 size: 14 residues. CDR3 protein: CAISGRAGSYEQYF. For the CDR3, the DNA is TGTGCCATCAGTGGCAGGGCGGGCTCCTACGAGCAGTACTTC.

The rearrangement uses TRBV27 and TRBJ2-7; 10 bases match TRBD2. Looked up from germline, CDR1 is MNHEY and CDR2 is SMNVEV (reference sequence). Trimming took 2 bases from V and 3 from J; bases not matched to a gene: 13. This CDR3 has 18 residues. The CDR3 is CASSLKRLAGRVNYEQYF. CDR3 in DNA: TGTGCCAGCAGTTTAAAGCGACTAGCGGGTCGTGTTAACTACGAGCAGTACTTC.

The chain combines TRBV5-4 with TRBJ2-7; no firm D call. This CDR3 region has 15 residues. Germline loops: CDR1 SGHNT, CDR2 YYREEE (reference sequence). The V gene lost 0 bases and the J gene lost 6 bases, with 16 bases spanning the gap. CDR3 in amino acids: CASSLVVGFLSEQYF. CDR3 in DNA: TGTGCCAGCAGCTTGGTGGTAGGTTTTCTTTCCGAGCAGTACTTC.

This clone was counted only a few times. The V gene is TRBV7-9, the J gene TRBJ1-5; the D gene is possibly TRBD1 (5 bases). Germline V lookup: CDR1 SEHNR, CDR2 FQNEAQ (reference sequence). The CDR3 is made up of 14 amino acids. Trimming took 4 bases from V and 6 from J, leaving 13 bases between them. The CDR3 DNA reads as TGTGCCAGCAGCTCCGGGGGGTGGAGTCAGCCCCAGCATTTT. Translated: CASSSGGWSQPQHF.

The chain has TRBV19 and TRBJ2-7; 7 bases fit TRBD2. The CDR3 runs 13 residues. V was pared by 6 bases and J by 2 bases, with 4 bases of the junction left unmatched. The germline V gene has CDR1 LNHDA and CDR2 SQIVND (reference sequence). DNA of the CDR3: TGTGCCAGTAGGGGGGAGGGTCCCTACGAGCAGTACTTC. Its translation is CASRGEGPYEQYF.

The V call is TRBV15, the J call TRBJ1-2; a possible D gene is TRBD1 (5 bases). The CDR3 consists of 15 residues. The germline gives CDR1 LNHNV, CDR2 YYDKDF (reference sequence). The V end lost 0 bases, the J end lost 6 bases, and 14 bases lay between the germline ends. CDR3 coding DNA: TGTGCCACCAGCAGAGATATTGGAGGGGTGGATGGCTACACCTTC. This translates into CATSRDIGGVDGYTF.

The V gene is TRBV6-5, the J gene TRBJ1-3; D gene unclear. This CDR3 contains 14 residues. V shed 6 bases and J shed 0 bases, with 9 bases lying between them. Germline V gene data show CDR1 as MNHEY and CDR2 as SVGAGI. As DNA, the CDR3 is TGTGCCAGCAGGGAGGTGGGCTCTGGAAACACCATATATTTT. It is translated as CASREVGSGNTIYF.

The chain employs TRBV4-3 and TRBJ1-2; no firm D call. CDR1 and CDR2 from the germline V gene are LGHNA and YSLEER. The CDR3 is 15 amino acids. Deletions cut 0 bases from V and 4 bases from J, with 12 bases between. The CDR3 bases are TGCGCCAGCAGCCAAGAAATAGGCGCTAGCTATGGCTACACCTTC. Its protein is CASSQEIGASYGYTF.

The chain joins TRBV5-1 to TRBJ1-1; TRBD1 matches at 8 bases. The CDR3 runs 14 residues. The V segment lost 4 bases and the J segment 5 bases; nucleotides outside the gene matches: 7. From germline, CDR1 is SGHRS and CDR2 YFSETQ. The CDR3 coding sequence is TGCGCCAGCAGCGCAGGGGGCGGTGGTACTGAAGCTTTCTTT. It yields the protein CASSAGGGGTEAFF.

This chain joins TRBV4-2 and TRBJ2-7; TRBD2 is a possible D gene (5 bases). With 3 bases removed from V and 2 bases from J, the gap between germline ends came to 11 bases. Looked up from germline, CDR1 is LGHNA and CDR2 is YNFKEQ. The CDR3 is 14 residues long. CDR3 bases: TGTGCCAGCAGCCACACAATCGGGGCCTACGAGCAGTACTTC. This codes for CASSHTIGAYEQYF.

This clone was counted between two and nine times. V is TRBV4-3 and J is TRBJ2-2, with 9 bases fitting TRBD2. The V segment lost 0 bases and the J segment 0 bases; nucleotides outside the gene matches: 11. Germline CDR1 is LGHNA and CDR2 is YSLEER. This CDR3 is built from 20 residues. The CDR3 here is CASSQEISGRNSANTGELFF. The CDR3 DNA reads TGCGCCAGCAGCCAAGAAATTAGCGGGAGAAACTCCGCGAACACCGGGGAGCTGTTTTTT.

The chain is built from TRBV28 and TRBJ2-4; 8 bases are shared with TRBD2. With V trimmed by 1 base and J by 6 bases, 2 bases remained unmatched. Per the germline V gene, CDR1 is MDHEN and CDR2 is SYDVKM. The length of the CDR3 is 14 residues. The CDR3 bases are TGTGCCAGCAGTTTATTTACTAGCGGAAACATTCAGTACTTC. Protein sequence: CASSLFTSGNIQYF.